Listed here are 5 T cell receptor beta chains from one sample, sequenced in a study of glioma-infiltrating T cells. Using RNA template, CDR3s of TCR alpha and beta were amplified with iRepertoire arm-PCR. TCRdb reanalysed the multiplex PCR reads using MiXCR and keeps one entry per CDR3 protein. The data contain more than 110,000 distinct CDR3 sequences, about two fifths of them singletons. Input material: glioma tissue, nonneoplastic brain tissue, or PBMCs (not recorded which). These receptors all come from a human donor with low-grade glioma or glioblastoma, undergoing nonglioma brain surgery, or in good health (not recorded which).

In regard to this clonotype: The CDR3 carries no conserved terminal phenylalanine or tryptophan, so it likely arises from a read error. The CDR3 sequence: CATSRDISSGNTIYL. The CDR3 coding sequence is TGTGCCACCAGCAGGGACATCAGCTCTGGAAACACCATATATCTT. The chain uses TRBV15 and TRBJ1-3, with D possibly matching TRBD1 (5 bases). V was pared by 3 bases and J by 0 bases, with 9 bases between. Germline V lookup: CDR1 LNHNV, CDR2 YYDKDF (reference sequence). CDR3 length: 15 amino acids.

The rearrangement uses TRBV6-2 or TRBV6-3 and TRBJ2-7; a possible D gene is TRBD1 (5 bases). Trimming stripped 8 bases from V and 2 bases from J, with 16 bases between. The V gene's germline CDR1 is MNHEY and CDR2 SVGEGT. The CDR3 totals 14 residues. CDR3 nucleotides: TGTGCCAGCCACTATGGGGCAGCACCCTACGAGCAGTACTTC. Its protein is CASHYGAAPYEQYF.

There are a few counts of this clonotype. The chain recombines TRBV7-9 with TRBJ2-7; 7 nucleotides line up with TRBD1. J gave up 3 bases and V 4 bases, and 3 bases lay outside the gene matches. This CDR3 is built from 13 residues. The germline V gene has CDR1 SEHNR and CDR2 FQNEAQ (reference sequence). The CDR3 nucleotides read TGTGCCAGCAGCTGGGACAGCGTCTACGAGCAGTACTTC. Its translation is CASSWDSVYEQYF.

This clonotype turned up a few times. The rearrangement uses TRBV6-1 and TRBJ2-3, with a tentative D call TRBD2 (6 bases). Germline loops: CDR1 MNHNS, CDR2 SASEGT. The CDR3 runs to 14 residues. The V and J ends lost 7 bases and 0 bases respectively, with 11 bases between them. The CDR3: CASKQGLSTDTQYF. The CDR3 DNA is TGTGCCAGCAAGCAGGGACTTAGCACAGATACGCAGTATTTT.

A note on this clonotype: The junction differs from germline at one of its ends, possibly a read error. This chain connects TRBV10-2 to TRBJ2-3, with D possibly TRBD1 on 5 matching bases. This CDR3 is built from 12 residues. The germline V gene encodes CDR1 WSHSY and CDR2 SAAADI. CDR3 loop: CASARDRDTQYF. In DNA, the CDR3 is TGTGCCTCGGCCAGGGATCGAGATACGCAGTATTTT.